The 15 T cell receptor beta chains reported below all come from one sample, sequenced in a study of blood T cell repertoires in COVID-19. Clones were read by immunoSEQ multiplex PCR, and TCRdb kept only the in-frame ones, dropping some. This table holds around 230,000 clones, just over 85% found once. Sequencing was performed on PBMCs or T cells enriched from blood (not recorded which). These receptors all come from a woman between 35 and 50 years old with acute COVID-19.

This clone was detected only a few times. The chain employs TRBV21-1 and TRBJ2-7; TRBD1 reflects the table's D call only, with no check against the DNA. TRBV21-1 is reported as a pseudogene. This CDR3 comprises 16 residues. The CDR3: CASSTQSGTDGYEQYF. The CDR3 DNA follows: TGTGCCAGCAGCACGCAATCCGGGACAGATGGATACGAGCAGTACTTC.

V is TRBV3-1 (or the pseudogene TRBV3-2) and J is TRBJ1-6, with 9 bases matching TRBD1. J lost 10 bases, V lost 1 base, and 5 bases had no gene match. The CDR3 spans 15 residues. Germline-derived CDR1 and CDR2 are LGHDT and YNNKEL (reference sequence). The CDR3 loop is CASSQVQGAWSPLHF. CDR3 coding DNA: TGTGCCAGCAGCCAAGTACAGGGGGCCTGGTCACCCCTCCACTTT.

The chain uses TRBV5-1 and TRBJ2-7, with 9 bases that match TRBD1. Germline-derived CDR1 and CDR2 are SGHRS and YFSETQ. Losses at the gene ends were 2 bases for V and 6 bases for J; bases not matched to a gene: 6. This CDR3 is 14 amino acids long. CDR3 protein: CASSFRDRAGEQYF. The CDR3 region has the DNA TGCGCCAGCAGCTTCCGGGACAGGGCTGGCGAGCAGTACTTC.

The CDR3 sequence: CASSKQVHAYGYTF. CDR3 coding DNA: TGTGCCAGTAGTAAGCAGGTTCATGCTTATGGCTACACCTTC. The rearrangement uses TRBV19 and TRBJ1-2; D is ambiguous. Trimming took 4 bases from V and 5 from J, leaving 14 bases between them. CDR1 is LNHDA, CDR2 SQIVND, per germline (reference sequence). The CDR3 sequence is 14 residues long.

V and J are TRBV1 and TRBJ1-4; the table assigns TRBD1, which was not confirmed against the DNA. TRBV1 is recorded as a pseudogene. There are 16 residues in the CDR3. The CDR3: CTSGTGGCTTNEKLFF. DNA for the CDR3: TGCACCAGCGGGACAGGGGGCTGTACAACTAATGAAAAACTGTTTTTT.

This clone occurred once. This chain uses TRBV12-5 with TRBJ2-2; TRBD2 is a possible D gene (7 bases). CDR3 size: 16 residues. CDR1 is LGHNT, CDR2 FRNRAP, per germline. Trimming shortened V by 1 base and J by 7 bases, and 16 bases separated the two germline ends. The CDR3 sequence: CASGLAGGLKNGELFF. The DNA of the CDR3 is TGTGCTAGTGGTTTGGCGGGGGGCTTAAAGAACGGGGAGCTGTTTTTT.

The chain carries TRBV19 and TRBJ1-5; D perhaps matches TRBD1 (6 bases). The CDR3 runs 13 residues. Germline assignment: CDR1 LNHDA and CDR2 SQIVND (reference sequence). The V end lost 6 bases, the J end lost 8 bases, and 14 bases lay between the germline ends. CDR3 sequence reads: CASRSGTYEPQHF. The CDR3 DNA reads TGTGCCAGTAGGTCAGGGACATACGAGCCCCAGCATTTT.

The V and J genes are TRBV9 and TRBJ2-3; TRBD2 matches 7 bases. J lost 3 bases, V lost 4 bases, and 14 bases had no gene match. CDR1 is SGDLS, CDR2 YYNGEE, per germline. The CDR3 extends over 17 amino acids. This CDR3 is CASSSWGGELATDTQYF. DNA of the CDR3: TGTGCCAGCAGCTCCTGGGGGGGAGAATTAGCTACAGATACGCAGTATTTT. The whole variable domain, filled in from reference TRBV9 and TRBJ2-3, reads DSGVTQTPKHLITATGQRVTLRCSPRSGDLSVYWYQQSLDQGLQFLIQYYNGEERAKGNILERFSAQQFPDLHSELNLSSLELGDSALYFCASSSWGGELATDTQYFGPGTRLTVL.

The chain combines TRBV12-5 with TRBJ1-2; no definite D call. The CDR3 consists of 12 residues. Germline V gene sequence: CDR1 LGHNT, CDR2 FRNRAP. Between the trimmed V and J ends, which lost 1 base and 4 bases, there was a span of 4 bases. CDR3 in amino acids: CASGLGAYGYTF. The CDR3 nucleotides read TGTGCTAGTGGTTTGGGGGCCTATGGCTACACCTTC. Combining the CDR3 with reference TRBV12-5 and TRBJ1-2 gives the whole variable domain DARVTQTPRHKVTEMGQEVTMRCQPILGHNTVFWYRQTMMQGLELLAYFRNRAPLDDSGMPKDRFSAEMPDATLATLKIQPSEPRDSAVYFCASGLGAYGYTFGSGTRLTVV.

CDR3 in DNA: TGTGCCAGCAGCTTTGGGACAGGTGATAGCAATCAGCCCCAGCATTTT. Encoded protein: CASSFGTGDSNQPQHF. The rearrangement links TRBV5-4 to TRBJ1-5; 8 bases agree with TRBD1. CDR1 and CDR2 from the germline V gene are SGHNT and YYREEE (reference sequence). This CDR3 is 16 amino acids long. J was trimmed by 0 bases and V by 2 bases; bases with no gene match: 4. Full variable domain (missing parts from reference TRBV5-4 and TRBJ1-5): ETGVTQSPTHLIKTRGQQVTLRCSSQSGHNTVSWYQQALGQGPQFIFQYYREEENGRGNFPPRFSGLQFPNYSSELNVNALELDDSALYLCASSFGTGDSNQPQHFGDGTRLSIL.

This chain links TRBV7-6 with TRBJ2-5; D perhaps matches TRBD2 (6 bases). The CDR3 has 14 residues. CDR1 SGHVS and CDR2 FNYEAQ come from the germline V gene. V was clipped by 6 bases and J by 9 bases, with 20 bases between them. CDR3 protein: CASRGWTTGEAQYF. The CDR3 nucleotides read TGTGCCAGCAGGGGTTGGACTACGGGGGAGGCCCAGTACTTC.

The V call is TRBV27, the J call TRBJ2-1, with D maybe TRBD1 (6 bases). Germline lookup yields CDR1 MNHEY and CDR2 SMNVEV (reference sequence). The V gene lost 6 bases and the J gene lost 3 bases, with 12 bases spanning the gap. The CDR3 totals 14 residues. The CDR3 DNA reads TGTGCCAGCAGCCAGGGGACGGACTACAATGAGCAGTTCTTC. Its translation: CASSQGTDYNEQFF.

The chain has TRBV9 and TRBJ1-2; 9 positions agree with TRBD1. CDR3 length: 20 amino acids. J lost 6 bases, V lost 4 bases, and 25 bases had no gene match. Germline loops: CDR1 SGDLS, CDR2 YYNGEE. The chain's CDR3 is CASSTIKPGQGSLGGNGYTF. In nucleotides, the CDR3 is TGTGCCAGCAGCACTATAAAACCGGGACAGGGAAGTCTAGGCGGGAATGGCTACACCTTC.

This chain uses TRBV7-8 with TRBJ1-5, with 7 bases aligning to TRBD1. Germline CDR1 reads SGHVS; CDR2 reads FQNEAQ. The length of the CDR3 is 15 residues. V was clipped by 5 bases and J by 6 bases; unmatched bases: 10. The CDR3 DNA reads TGTGCCAGCAGCGAATACAGGGGAAGAAGTCAGCCCCAGCATTTT. This sequence encodes CASSEYRGRSQPQHF.

The V call is TRBV7-8, the J call TRBJ1-2, with D perhaps TRBD1 (5 bases). Germline V gene sequence: CDR1 SGHVS, CDR2 FQNEAQ. The CDR3 spans 13 residues. Trimming pared 0 bases from V and 8 bases from J, leaving 10 bases between. CDR3 DNA sequence: TGTGCCAGCAGCTTAGCGCAGGGCGGAGGCTACACCTTC. This encodes CASSLAQGGGYTF.